Below, 9 T cell receptor beta chains from the same sample are listed, as sequenced in a study of shared clonotypes between healthy human individuals. Produced via immunoSEQ multiplex PCR; TCRdb's table is partial and in-frame only. The repertoire has a few hundred thousand clones, roughly 84% of them found once; the top ten carry 15% to 20%. Specimen: memory CD8+ T cells sorted from blood. The subset is: CD45RO+ cells pooled with CCR7-negative TemRA cells. All receptors come from a man between 18 and 35 years old in good health.

CDR3 in amino acids: CASSATDRAHEQYF. The CDR3 DNA is TGTGCCAGCAGCGCAACGGACAGGGCCCACGAGCAGTACTTC. The chain joins TRBV9 to TRBJ2-7; 8 bases agree with TRBD1. The V segment lost 3 bases and the J segment 5 bases; nucleotides outside the gene matches: 7. From germline, CDR1 is SGDLS and CDR2 YYNGEE. This CDR3 has 14 amino acids.

The V and J genes are TRBV11-3 and TRBJ1-2, with a tentative D call TRBD1 (6 bases). This CDR3 comprises 14 residues. Trimming cost V 0 bases and J 7 bases, with 12 bases left between them. Germline CDR1 and CDR2: SGHNT and YENEEA. This CDR3 is CASSLDQGGSGYTF. The CDR3 DNA is TGTGCCAGCAGCTTAGATCAAGGGGGAAGTGGCTACACCTTC.

As concerns this clone: Other DNA variants within this sample encode the same CDR3. J is TRBJ1-5 and V is TRBV27, with no clear D. The CDR3 length is 14 residues. The V and J ends lost 0 bases and 1 base respectively, with 4 bases between them. Germline CDR1 MNHEY, CDR2 SMNVEV (reference sequence). CDR3 region: CASSLSGSNQPQHF. DNA for the CDR3: TGTGCCAGCAGTTTATCTGGGAGCAATCAGCCCCAGCATTTT.

The V and J genes are TRBV13 and TRBJ2-5; 7 positions match TRBD1. Losses at the gene ends were 4 bases for V and 4 bases for J; bases not matched to a gene: 3. Germline V gene data show CDR1 as PRHDT and CDR2 as FYEKMQ (reference sequence). The CDR3 runs to 13 residues. CDR3 sequence reads: CASSYPGGETQYF. CDR3 DNA: TGTGCCAGCAGCTACCCAGGGGGAGAGACCCAGTACTTC.

The chain combines TRBV11-2 with TRBJ2-3; TRBD2 matches at 12 bases. CDR3 length equals 19 residues. The germline gives CDR1 SGHAT, CDR2 FQNNGV. With 5 bases clipped from V and 0 bases from J, the junction kept 12 bases outside the gene matches. CDR3: CASSPMTSGRYGSTDTQYF. As DNA, the CDR3 is TGTGCCAGCAGCCCAATGACTAGCGGGAGATATGGAAGCACAGATACGCAGTATTTT.

This clone appeared a single time. The V call is TRBV11-2, the J call TRBJ2-5, with 7 bases matching TRBD2. Germline values: CDR1 SGHAT, CDR2 FQNNGV. V gave up 4 bases and J gave up 5 bases; unmatched junction bases: 1. The CDR3 is 12 residues long. The CDR3, as DNA: TGTGCCAGCAGCTCCGGGGGGGAGACCCAGTACTTC. It codes for CASSSGGETQYF. Based on the CDR3 plus reference TRBV11-2 and TRBJ2-5, the full variable domain is EAGVAQSPRYKIIEKRQSVAFWCNPISGHATLYWYQQILGQGPKLLIQFQNNGVVDDSQLPKDRFSAERLKGVDSTLKIQPAKLEDSAVYLCASSSGGETQYFGPGTRLLVL.

V usage is TRBV7-8 and J usage is TRBJ1-5; D remains ambiguous. The CDR3 covers 16 residues. V lost 1 base and J 5 bases, leaving 15 bases between the germline ends. CDR1 and CDR2 from the germline V gene are SGHVS and FQNEAQ. CDR3 amino acids: CASSLVYPGFHQPQHF. The CDR3 coding sequence is TGTGCCAGCAGCTTAGTGTATCCGGGTTTCCATCAGCCCCAGCATTTT.

V is TRBV27 and J is TRBJ2-7; 9 nucleotides line up with TRBD1. Germline CDR1 and CDR2: MNHEY and SMNVEV (reference sequence). The CDR3 contains 15 residues. J lost 5 bases, V lost 4 bases, and 9 bases had no gene match. In nucleotides, the CDR3 is TGTGCCAGCAGTTCGCCGGGACAGGGTTTCAACGAGCAGTACTTC. It is translated as CASSSPGQGFNEQYF.

The rearrangement links TRBV28 to TRBJ2-1; TRBD1 or TRBD2 may be the D gene (5 bases each). The CDR3 contains 16 residues. Between the trimmed V and J ends, which lost 8 bases and 0 bases, there was a span of 17 bases. Germline V gene lookup returns CDR1 MDHEN and CDR2 SYDVKM. CDR3 nucleotides: TGTGCCAGCCAAATGATCGAGGGGAGCTCCTACAATGAGCAGTTCTTC. Protein product: CASQMIEGSSYNEQFF. Full variable domain (rest looked up from reference TRBV28 and TRBJ2-1): DVKVTQSSRYLVKRTGEKVFLECVQDMDHENMFWYRQDPGLGLRLIYFSYDVKMKEKGDIPEGYSVSREKKERFSLILESASTNQTSMYLCASQMIEGSSYNEQFFGPGTRLTVL.